This is a list of T cell receptor beta chains from one sample in a study of T cells after yellow fever vaccination. TCRdb passed the 5' RACE reads through MiXCR, listing each CDR3 protein once. The repertoire holds some 260,000 distinct CDR3 sequences, with over 4.5% as singletons. This specimen was CD4+ T cells sorted from PBMCs, taken on the day of the yellow fever booster vaccination. These receptors were collected from a man between 18 and 35 years old who received the YFV17D yellow fever vaccine. The CDR3 runs from the conserved cysteine through the conserved F or W. Each record gives: J gene, clone size, V gene, D gene, CDR3 protein, CDR3 DNA. The D gene is left open where the match is weak. The size field is filled for only some rows; it gives once, few, many or a size class.

>TRBJ2-3|many|TRBV5-8|NA
CASSRRQGTDTQYF
TGTGCCAGCAGCCGACGCCAAGGGACAGATACGCAGTATTTT
>TRBJ1-2|NA|TRBV5-1|TRBD1
CASSQPDRGPLYGYTF
TGCGCCAGCAGCCAACCGGACAGGGGGCCCCTCTATGGCTACACCTTC
>TRBJ1-4|NA|TRBV4-1|NA
CASSQDQDSKMFF
TGCGCCAGCAGCCAAGATCAGGACTCTAAAATGTTTTTT
>TRBJ2-7|few|TRBV5-1|NA
CASSYGSYEQYF
TGCGCCAGCAGCTATGGATCCTACGAGCAGTACTTC
>TRBJ1-6|NA|TRBV4-2|NA
CASSQGIAMGGDSPLHF
TGTGCCAGCAGCCAAGGGATCGCAATGGGCGGTGATTCACCCCTCCACTTT
>TRBJ2-3|many|TRBV7-9|NA
CASSAGVSTDTQYF
TGTGCCAGCAGCGCGGGCGTCAGCACAGATACGCAGTATTTT
>TRBJ1-2|NA|TRBV6-5|TRBD1
CASSYARGTGGYGYTF
TGTGCCAGCAGTTATGCTCGGGGGACAGGGGGCTATGGCTACACCTTC
>TRBJ2-2|few|TRBV19|TRBD2
CASSTGGRDGELFF
TGTGCCAGTAGTACGGGGGGGCGAGACGGGGAGCTGTTTTTT
>TRBJ1-5|NA|TRBV3-1|TRBD1
CASSHTGTGNQPQHF
TGTGCCAGCAGCCACACCGGGACAGGCAATCAGCCCCAGCATTTT
>TRBJ1-1|NA|TRBV20-1|NA
CSARYTLEGGTEAFF
TGCAGTGCGAGATATACCTTGGAGGGGGGCACTGAAGCTTTCTTT
>TRBJ1-1|many|TRBV5-1|TRBD1
CASSDGTGPMNTEAFF
TGCGCCAGCAGCGACGGGACAGGGCCTATGAACACTGAAGCTTTCTTT
>TRBJ2-3|many|TRBV7-2|NA
CASSSFLVTQYF
TGTGCCAGCAGCTCATTCCTTGTTACGCAGTATTTT
>TRBJ1-1|many|TRBV7-8|NA
CASSPRKEAFF
TGTGCCAGCAGCCCGCGGAAGGAAGCTTTCTTT
>TRBJ2-3|NA|TRBV12-3/TRBV12-4|NA
CASSYSGCTDTQYF
TGTGCCAGCAGTTACAGCGGGTGCACAGATACGCAGTATTTT
>TRBJ2-1|many|TRBV20-1|TRBD2
CSAGPPSGAYNEQFF
TGCAGTGCTGGCCCCCCTAGCGGAGCCTACAATGAGCAGTTCTTC
>TRBJ2-4|many|TRBV10-2|NA
CASRVGAKNIQYF
TGCGCCAGCCGGGTGGGGGCCAAAAACATTCAGTACTTC
>TRBJ1-2|NA|TRBV28|NA
CASTEYSNYGYTF
TGTGCCAGCACCGAATATTCTAACTATGGCTACACCTTC
>TRBJ2-3|few|TRBV13|TRBD2
CASSPRGALGGDTQYF
TGTGCCAGCAGCCCGCGGGGGGCCCTGGGTGGAGATACGCAGTATTTT
>TRBJ2-5|NA|TRBV7-6|NA
CASSSARRDETQYF
TGTGCCAGCAGCTCGGCCCGAAGGGACGAGACCCAGTACTTC
>TRBJ2-7|few|TRBV6-2/TRBV6-3|NA
CASSLDWGIYEQYF
TGTGCCAGCAGTCTGGACTGGGGGATCTACGAGCAGTACTTC
>TRBJ2-5|few|TRBV5-1|TRBD1
CASSKGQGARETQYF
TGCGCCAGCAGCAAGGGACAGGGGGCGCGTGAGACCCAGTACTTC
>TRBJ2-3|many|TRBV20-1|NA
CSAGGNLRRGLDTQYF
TGCAGTGCTGGGGGCAACCTCAGGCGGGGATTAGATACGCAGTATTTT
>TRBJ2-3|NA|TRBV24-1|TRBD2
CATSDRTSGGGGADTQYF
TGTGCCACCAGTGACCGGACTAGCGGGGGGGGTGGGGCAGATACGCAGTATTTT
>TRBJ1-2|few|TRBV30|NA
CAWGLSRDYGYTF
TGTGCCTGGGGTCTGTCTAGGGACTATGGCTACACCTTC
>TRBJ2-2|few|TRBV20-1|NA
CSAQGLNTGELFF
TGCAGTGCTCAGGGTCTGAACACCGGGGAGCTGTTTTTT
>TRBJ2-7|few|TRBV12-3/TRBV12-4|TRBD2
CASSGTSGYEQYF
TGTGCCAGCAGTGGGACTAGCGGTTACGAGCAGTACTTC
>TRBJ1-1|NA|TRBV20-1|NA
CSARDSRWTEAFF
TGCAGTGCTAGAGACAGCCGTTGGACTGAAGCTTTCTTT
>TRBJ1-6|many|TRBV30|TRBD1
CAWIYSGTGGVNSPLHF
TGTGCCTGGATTTATTCCGGGACAGGGGGCGTTAATTCACCCCTCCACTTT
>TRBJ2-2|NA|TRBV5-4|NA
CASRILGNTGELFF
TGTGCCAGCAGGATCTTAGGGAACACCGGGGAGCTGTTTTTT
>TRBJ2-1|few|TRBV9|NA
CASSVGRVPNEQFF
TGTGCCAGCAGCGTAGGCAGGGTTCCGAATGAGCAGTTCTTC
>TRBJ1-2|NA|TRBV7-8|TRBD1
CASSLETGRGYTF
TGTGCCAGCAGCTTAGAGACAGGGCGAGGCTACACCTTC
>TRBJ2-3|few|TRBV6-5|NA
CASSYAWDVGGSDTQYF
TGTGCCAGCAGTTACGCCTGGGATGTGGGGGGTTCAGATACGCAGTATTTT
>TRBJ2-5|many|TRBV5-1|NA
CASSLGGGPGETQYF
TGCGCCAGCAGCTTAGGTGGGGGGCCAGGAGAGACCCAGTACTTC
>TRBJ2-5|many|TRBV5-1|TRBD2
CASSPPLAGVIQETQYF
TGCGCCAGCAGCCCCCCCCTAGCGGGGGTGATCCAAGAGACCCAGTACTTC
>TRBJ2-2|few|TRBV30|NA
CAWSRDTGELFF
TGTGCCTGGAGTAGAGACACCGGGGAGCTGTTTTTT
>TRBJ2-2|NA|TRBV5-1|TRBD2
CASSFRGGQRTGELFF
TGCGCCAGCAGCTTCCGGGGGGGCCAACGCACCGGGGAGCTGTTTTTT
>TRBJ2-3|few|TRBV5-1|NA
CASSLEVPDTQYF
TGCGCCAGCAGCTTGGAAGTTCCAGATACGCAGTATTTT
>TRBJ1-2|few|TRBV7-2|NA
CASSLGLASSGYTF
TGTGCCAGCAGCTTAGGATTAGCCTCTAGTGGCTACACCTTC
>TRBJ1-3|many|TRBV12-3/TRBV12-4|NA
CASTAVTGNTIYF
TGTGCCAGCACCGCCGTTACCGGAAACACCATATATTTT
>TRBJ2-5|NA|TRBV24-1|TRBD1
CATSGPDRGPQETQYF
TGTGCCACCAGTGGACCGGACAGGGGACCCCAAGAGACCCAGTACTTC
>TRBJ1-4|NA|TRBV13|TRBD1
CASSLTGDSRKLFF
TGTGCCAGCAGCTTGACAGGGGATAGTAGAAAACTGTTTTTT
>TRBJ2-3|NA|TRBV5-1|TRBD1
CASSPRTGAFDTQYF
TGCGCCAGCAGCCCACGGACAGGGGCATTCGATACGCAGTATTTT
>TRBJ1-2|few|TRBV6-5|NA
CASSSQGYYGYTF
TGTGCCAGCAGTTCACAGGGTTACTATGGCTACACCTTC
>TRBJ2-7|NA|TRBV3-1|TRBD2
CASSLLAGVSYEQYF
TGTGCCAGCAGCCTACTAGCGGGGGTATCCTACGAGCAGTACTTC
>TRBJ1-3|NA|TRBV29-1|NA
CGGGALFGNTIYF
TGCGGTGGAGGGGCCCTCTTTGGAAACACCATATATTTT
>TRBJ2-1|many|TRBV7-9|TRBD2
CASSRSRGGAVNEQFF
TGTGCCAGCAGCCGCAGCCGCGGGGGGGCGGTAAATGAGCAGTTCTTC
>TRBJ2-1|few|TRBV4-3|TRBD1
CASSQTGGWLNEQFF
TGCGCCAGCAGCCAGACAGGGGGCTGGTTGAATGAGCAGTTCTTC
>TRBJ1-2|few|TRBV4-3|TRBD1
CASSSRTGAYGYTF
TGCGCCAGCAGCTCCAGGACAGGTGCCTATGGCTACACCTTC
>TRBJ2-3|many|TRBV5-1|NA
CASSRDPGLTDTQYF
TGCGCCAGCAGCCGGGATCCGGGCTTGACAGATACGCAGTATTTT
>TRBJ2-3|few|TRBV5-1|TRBD1
CASSPGTDSSTDTQYF
TGCGCCAGCAGCCCCGGGACAGACTCTAGCACAGATACGCAGTATTTT
>TRBJ2-2|many|TRBV9|NA
CASSPRAGAGTGELFF
TGTGCCAGCAGCCCCCGCGCGGGTGCGGGCACCGGGGAGCTGTTTTTT